This TCR beta chain is drawn from a study of early T cells in non-severe SARS-CoV-2 infection. TCRdb re-derived calls from the 5' RACE reads in MiXCR, one entry per CDR3 protein. The sample consists of about 98,000 distinct CDR3 sequences, 8% to 13% of them appearing once. This clonotype was counted between two and nine times. Its ends do not fully match the called genes, so a read error is possible. CDR1 and CDR2 (germline): SGHAT, FQNNGV. This CDR3 is 14 amino acids long. The origin of this receptor is an adult who was a healthcare worker with PCR-confirmed SARS-CoV-2 infection or an uninfected control (not recorded which). This chain joins TRBV11-2 and TRBJ1-1; no definite D call. The material sequenced was whole blood. CDR3 coding DNA: TGTGCCAGCAGCTCCACCGGACTGAACACTGAAGTTTTCTTT. Residues: CASSSTGLNTEVFF.